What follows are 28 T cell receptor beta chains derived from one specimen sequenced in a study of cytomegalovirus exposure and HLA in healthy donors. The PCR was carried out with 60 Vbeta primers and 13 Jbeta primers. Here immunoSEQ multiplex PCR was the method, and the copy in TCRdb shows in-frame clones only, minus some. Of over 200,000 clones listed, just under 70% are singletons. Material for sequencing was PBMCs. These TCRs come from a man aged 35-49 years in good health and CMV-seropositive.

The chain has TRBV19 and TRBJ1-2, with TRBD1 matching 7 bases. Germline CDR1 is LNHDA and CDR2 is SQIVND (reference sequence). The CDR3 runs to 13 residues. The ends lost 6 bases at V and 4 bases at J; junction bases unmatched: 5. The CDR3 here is CASSRGYGYGYTF. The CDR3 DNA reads TGTGCCAGTAGCAGGGGGTACGGCTATGGCTACACCTTC.

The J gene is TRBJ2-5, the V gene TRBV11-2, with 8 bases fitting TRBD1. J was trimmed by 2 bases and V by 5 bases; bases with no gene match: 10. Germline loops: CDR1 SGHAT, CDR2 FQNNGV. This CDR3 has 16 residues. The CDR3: CASSIQGVGPQETQYF. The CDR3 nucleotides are TGTGCCAGCAGCATACAGGGGGTCGGACCTCAAGAGACCCAGTACTTC. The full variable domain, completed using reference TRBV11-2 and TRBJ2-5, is EAGVAQSPRYKIIEKRQSVAFWCNPISGHATLYWYQQILGQGPKLLIQFQNNGVVDDSQLPKDRFSAERLKGVDSTLKIQPAKLEDSAVYLCASSIQGVGPQETQYFGPGTRLLVL.

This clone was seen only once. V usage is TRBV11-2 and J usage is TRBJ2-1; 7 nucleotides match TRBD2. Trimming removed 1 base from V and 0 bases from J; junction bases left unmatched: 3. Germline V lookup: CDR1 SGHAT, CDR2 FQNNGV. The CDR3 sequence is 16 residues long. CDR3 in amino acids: CASSLAGGHSYNEQFF. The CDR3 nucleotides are TGTGCCAGCAGCTTAGCGGGAGGCCACTCCTACAATGAGCAGTTCTTC.

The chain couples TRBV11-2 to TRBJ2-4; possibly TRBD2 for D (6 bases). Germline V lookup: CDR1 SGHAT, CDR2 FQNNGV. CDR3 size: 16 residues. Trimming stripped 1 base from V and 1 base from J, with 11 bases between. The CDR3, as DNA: TGTGCCAGCAGCTTAGGGGCTAGCGTCGCCAAAAACATTCAGTACTTC. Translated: CASSLGASVAKNIQYF.

CDR3 in DNA: TGTGCCAGCAGCCTACAGGGATCCGGGGAGCTGTTTTTT. It specifies CASSLQGSGELFF. The gene calls are TRBV5-4 and TRBJ2-2; tentatively, D is TRBD1 (6 bases). V was trimmed by 4 bases and J by 6 bases, leaving 10 bases between them. Germline CDR1 is SGHNT and CDR2 is YYREEE (reference sequence). There are 13 residues in the CDR3.

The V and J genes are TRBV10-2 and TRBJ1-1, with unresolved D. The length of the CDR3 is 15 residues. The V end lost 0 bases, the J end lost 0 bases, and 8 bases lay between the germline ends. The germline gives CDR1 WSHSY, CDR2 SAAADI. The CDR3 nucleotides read TGCGCCAGCAGTGAGTCAGGGAGTATGAACACTGAAGCTTTCTTT. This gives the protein CASSESGSMNTEAFF.

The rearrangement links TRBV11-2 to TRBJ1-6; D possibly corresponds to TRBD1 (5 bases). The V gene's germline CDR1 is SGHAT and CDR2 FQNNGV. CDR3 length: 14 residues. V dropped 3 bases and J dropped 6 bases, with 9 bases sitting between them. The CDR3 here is CASSLGGGNSPLHF. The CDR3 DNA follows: TGTGCCAGCAGCTTGGGGGGGGGTAATTCACCCCTCCACTTT.

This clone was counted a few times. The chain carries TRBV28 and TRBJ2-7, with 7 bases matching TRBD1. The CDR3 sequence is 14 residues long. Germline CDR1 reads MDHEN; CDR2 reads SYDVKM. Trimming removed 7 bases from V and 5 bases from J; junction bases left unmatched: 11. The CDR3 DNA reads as TGTGCCAGCAACACCCATAATACAGGGGACGAGCAGTACTTC. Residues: CASNTHNTGDEQYF.

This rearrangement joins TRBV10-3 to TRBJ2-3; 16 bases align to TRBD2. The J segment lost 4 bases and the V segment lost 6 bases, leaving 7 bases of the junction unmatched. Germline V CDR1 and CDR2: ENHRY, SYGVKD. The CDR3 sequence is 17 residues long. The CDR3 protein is CAIRPGLAGGTPDTQYF. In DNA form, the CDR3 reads TGTGCCATCAGGCCGGGACTAGCGGGGGGGACGCCAGATACGCAGTATTTT.

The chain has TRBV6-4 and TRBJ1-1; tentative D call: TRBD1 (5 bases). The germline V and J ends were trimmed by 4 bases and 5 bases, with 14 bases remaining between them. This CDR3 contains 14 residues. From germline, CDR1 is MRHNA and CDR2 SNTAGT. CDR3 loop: CASSASPGLTEAFF. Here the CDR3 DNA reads TGTGCCAGCAGTGCTTCTCCAGGGCTTACTGAAGCTTTCTTT.

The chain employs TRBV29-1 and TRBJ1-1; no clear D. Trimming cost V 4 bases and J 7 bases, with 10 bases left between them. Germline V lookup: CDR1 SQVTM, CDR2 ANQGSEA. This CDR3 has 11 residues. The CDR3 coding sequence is TGCAGCGTTGTGGCTTCAGGTGAAGCTTTCTTT. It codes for CSVVASGEAFF.

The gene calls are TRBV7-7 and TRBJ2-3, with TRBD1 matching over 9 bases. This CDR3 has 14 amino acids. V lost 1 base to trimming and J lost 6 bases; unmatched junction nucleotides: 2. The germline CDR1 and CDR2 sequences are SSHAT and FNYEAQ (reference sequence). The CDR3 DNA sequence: TGTGCCAGCAGCTTAGGACAGGGGGTGGATACGCAGTATTTT. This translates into CASSLGQGVDTQYF. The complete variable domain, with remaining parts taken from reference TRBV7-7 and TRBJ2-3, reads GAGVSQSPRYKVTKRGQDVTLRCDPISSHATLYWYQQALGQGPEFLTYFNYEAQPDKSGLPSDRFSAERPEGSISTLTIQRTEQRDSAMYRCASSLGQGVDTQYFGPGTRLTVL.

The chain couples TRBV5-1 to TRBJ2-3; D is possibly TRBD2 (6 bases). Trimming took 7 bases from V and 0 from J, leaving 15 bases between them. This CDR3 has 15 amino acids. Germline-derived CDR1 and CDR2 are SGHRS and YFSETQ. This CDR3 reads CASRGRDSSTDTQYF. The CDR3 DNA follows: TGCGCCAGCCGAGGCAGGGACTCTAGCACAGATACGCAGTATTTT.

In nucleotides, the CDR3 is TGTGCCAGCAGCCTCAGGGGGATCGGCTCCTATAATTCACCCCTCCACTTT. Its translation: CASSLRGIGSYNSPLHF. The chain combines TRBV2 with TRBJ1-6, with 7 bases identical to TRBD1. After removal of 6 bases from V and 0 bases from J, the junction contained 8 bases not matched to a gene. CDR3 length equals 17 residues. The germline CDR1 and CDR2 sequences are SNHLY and FYNNEI.

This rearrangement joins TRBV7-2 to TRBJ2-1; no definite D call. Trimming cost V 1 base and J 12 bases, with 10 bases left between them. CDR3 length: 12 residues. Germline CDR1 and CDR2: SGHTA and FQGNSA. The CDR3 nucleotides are TGTGCCAGCAGCTTAGGTCCGGGTAGGCAGTTCTTC. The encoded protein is CASSLGPGRQFF.

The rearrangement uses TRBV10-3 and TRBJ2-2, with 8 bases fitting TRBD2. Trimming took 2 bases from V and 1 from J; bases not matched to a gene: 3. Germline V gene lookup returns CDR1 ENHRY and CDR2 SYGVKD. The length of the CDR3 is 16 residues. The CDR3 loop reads CAISERGGQNTGELFF. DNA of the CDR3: TGTGCCATCAGTGAGCGGGGGGGCCAGAACACCGGGGAGCTGTTTTTT.

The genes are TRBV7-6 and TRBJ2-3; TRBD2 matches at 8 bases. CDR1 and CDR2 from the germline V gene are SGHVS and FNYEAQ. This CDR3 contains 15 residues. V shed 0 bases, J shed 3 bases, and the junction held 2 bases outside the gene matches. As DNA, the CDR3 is TGTGCCAGCAGCTTAGCCGGGGGGGCGACAGATACGCAGTATTTT. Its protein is CASSLAGGATDTQYF.

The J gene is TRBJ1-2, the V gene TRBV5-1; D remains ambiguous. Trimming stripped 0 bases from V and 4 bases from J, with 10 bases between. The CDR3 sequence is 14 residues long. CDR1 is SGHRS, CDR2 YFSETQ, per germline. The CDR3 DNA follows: TGCGCCAGCAGCTTGGAAGGCAGGCCCTATGGCTACACCTTC. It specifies CASSLEGRPYGYTF.

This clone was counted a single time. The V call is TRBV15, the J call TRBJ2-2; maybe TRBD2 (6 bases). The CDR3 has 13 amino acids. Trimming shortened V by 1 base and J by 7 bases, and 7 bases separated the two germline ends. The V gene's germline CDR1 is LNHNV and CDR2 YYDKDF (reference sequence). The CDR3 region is CATSRAGGGELFF. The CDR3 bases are TGTGCCACCAGCAGAGCCGGGGGCGGGGAGCTGTTTTTT.

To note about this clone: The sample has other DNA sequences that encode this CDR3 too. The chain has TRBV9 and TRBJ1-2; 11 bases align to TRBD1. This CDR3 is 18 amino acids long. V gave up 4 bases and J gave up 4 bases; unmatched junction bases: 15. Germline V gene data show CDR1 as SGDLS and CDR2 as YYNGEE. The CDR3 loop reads CASSPQTGQGARSYGYTF. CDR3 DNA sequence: TGTGCCAGCAGCCCCCAAACCGGACAGGGGGCGAGGAGCTATGGCTACACCTTC.

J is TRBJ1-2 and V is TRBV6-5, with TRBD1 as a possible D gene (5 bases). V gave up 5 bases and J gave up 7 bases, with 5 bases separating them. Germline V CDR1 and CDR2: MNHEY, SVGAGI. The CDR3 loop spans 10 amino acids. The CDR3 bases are TGTGCCAGCAGTAGGGGTGGCTACACCTTC. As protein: CASSRGGYTF.

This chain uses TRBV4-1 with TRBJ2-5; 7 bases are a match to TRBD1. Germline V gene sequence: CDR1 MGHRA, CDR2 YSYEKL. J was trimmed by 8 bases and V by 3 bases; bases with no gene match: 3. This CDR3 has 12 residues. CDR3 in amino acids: CASSHDRVTQYF. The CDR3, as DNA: TGCGCCAGCAGCCACGACAGGGTAACCCAGTACTTC.

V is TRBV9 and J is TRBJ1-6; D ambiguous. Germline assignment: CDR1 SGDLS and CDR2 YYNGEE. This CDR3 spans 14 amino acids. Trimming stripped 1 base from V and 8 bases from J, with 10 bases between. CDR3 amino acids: CASSVQAEDSPLHF. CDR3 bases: TGTGCCAGCAGCGTACAAGCTGAGGATTCACCCCTCCACTTT.

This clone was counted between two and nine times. As DNA, the CDR3 is TGCAGCGGAAAGACTAGCGGGGATGAGCAGTTCTTC. This codes for CSGKTSGDEQFF. The chain couples TRBV29-1 to TRBJ2-1; 11 positions agree with TRBD2. The ends lost 7 bases at V and 8 bases at J; junction bases unmatched: 4. The CDR3 loop spans 12 amino acids. Germline CDR1 SQVTM, CDR2 ANQGSEA.

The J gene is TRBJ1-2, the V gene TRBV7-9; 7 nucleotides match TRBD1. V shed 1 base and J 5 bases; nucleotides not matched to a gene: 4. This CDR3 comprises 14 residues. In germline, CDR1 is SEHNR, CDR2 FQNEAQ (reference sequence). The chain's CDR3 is CASSLEAGGYGYTF. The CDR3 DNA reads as TGTGCCAGCAGCTTAGAAGCAGGGGGTTATGGCTACACCTTC.

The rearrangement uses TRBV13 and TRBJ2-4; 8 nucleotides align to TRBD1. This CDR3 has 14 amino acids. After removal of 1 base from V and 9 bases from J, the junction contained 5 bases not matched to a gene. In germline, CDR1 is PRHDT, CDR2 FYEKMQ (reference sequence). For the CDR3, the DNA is TGTGCCAGCAGCTTAGCCCCGGACAGGGCCATTCAGTACTTC. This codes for CASSLAPDRAIQYF.

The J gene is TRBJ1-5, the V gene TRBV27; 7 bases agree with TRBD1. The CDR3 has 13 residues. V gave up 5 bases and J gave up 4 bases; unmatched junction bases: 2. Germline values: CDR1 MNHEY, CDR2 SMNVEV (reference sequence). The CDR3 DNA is TGTGCCAGCAGTCACAGGGGAAATCAGCCCCAGCATTTT. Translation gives CASSHRGNQPQHF.

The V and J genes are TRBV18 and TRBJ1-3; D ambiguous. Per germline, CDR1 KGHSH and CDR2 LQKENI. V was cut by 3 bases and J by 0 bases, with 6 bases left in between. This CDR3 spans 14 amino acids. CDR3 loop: CASSPNYSGNTIYF. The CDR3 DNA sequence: TGTGCCAGCTCACCCAACTACTCTGGAAACACCATATATTTT.